This paragraph covers one T cell receptor (beta chain) sequence. Its antigen is not yet known. No much larger clone is present one base from it, and per-base qualities are unavailable. This sample was included in a study of cytomegalovirus exposure and HLA in healthy donors (dated by TCRdb to 2016 to 2017). Concerning the study at large: An earlier analysis of more than 550 of the donors reported 276 Gb of sequence data and approximately 120 million unique TCR beta sequences obtained from around 180 million T cells. An early release covering about 600 HLA-typed donors comprised approximately 290 gigabases of sequencing data and tens of millions of unique TCR sequences. Class I and class II HLA loci were covered by the typing at four-digit resolution. The aim of the study was to test whether cataloging public T cell receptors could identify signatures of past pathogen exposure. Along with the approximately 650-subject first cohort, a separate validation cohort of more than 90 different subjects was used. An earlier analysis of approximately 630 of the donors applied high-throughput TCR beta sequencing to assess whether each TCR beta V gene segment acted as functional or pseudogenic. Across some 400 genotyped donors of the cohort, an average of about 200,000 unique TCR beta nucleotide sequences per donor were sequenced, and around 19% of those sequences were non-productive. To predict cytomegalovirus infection status, the study combined high-throughput TCR immunosequencing, statistical association of individual TCRs with disease status, and machine learning. To study patterns of TCR occurrence, a later analysis re-analyzed previously published TCR beta repertoires from 500 to 850 donors and added high-resolution HLA genotyping. Alongside the repertoire data, information on donor age, sex, ethnicity and CMV serostatus was compiled. The study used immunosequencing to profile the T cell repertoires of hundreds of subjects and linked those repertoires to cytomegalovirus serostatus. Of the approximately 370 genotyped donors, roughly 80% were placed in the genetic ancestry cluster associated with self-reported Caucasian donors. In a later genetic analysis, genome-wide SNP genotypes for about 55% of the roughly 670 donors were used, and that subset was treated as a discovery cohort. Rather than using new phenotypic data, the later analysis identified candidate immune exposures from TCR beta sequences and from how often those sequences occurred across donors. Several DR-DQ haplotypes were handled as single units for association and clustering, since linkage in the cohort was strong. Every repertoire in the discovery cohort had been generated on one and the same sequencing platform. The number of donors typed differed by locus, with roughly 620-630 for A, B, C, DRB1 and DQB1, around 500 for DQA1, some 570 for DPA1, and around 450 for DPB1.

What the study reported, not specific to this receptor: The 87-base-pair reads could not distinguish some IMGT-functional V segments, including TRBV6-2 and TRBV6-3, so those segments were excluded. In a later analysis, most CMV-associated TCR beta chains were found to appear HLA-restricted, with HLA associations seemingly driven largely by CMV exposure. For the cohort, immune exposure information was limited to CMV serostatus. In a later analysis, some 17,000 TCR beta sequences were associated with specific HLA alleles at a false discovery rate of 0.05. A cluster of highly shared sequence variants was judged likely to represent a technical artifact of the sequencing pipeline. Correlated functional status among segregating V segments might be attributable to linkage disequilibrium, but an unknown experimental factor could not be ruled out. In a later analysis, TCR association rates were found to vary across HLA loci, with the most associated TCRs seen for DRB1 alleles and the fewest for HLA-C alleles. A later genetic analysis associated a missense DCLRE1C variant with V-gene and J-gene trimming of TCR beta chains, and an independent cohort replicated the association. Cytomegalovirus status was reported to be diagnosed by the classifier with high specificity and sensitivity in both the original and validation cohorts. An earlier analysis of 587 of the donors showed that most TCR beta V segments appeared in productive rearrangements either about 90% or about 30% of the time, which broadly matched IMGT annotations. Sequencing depth was assumed to be roughly uniform across donors in the presence/absence analyses, though that assumption may not hold. A further reported finding was that TCR beta sequences accurately predicted the HLA-A and HLA-B alleles for most subjects in the first cohort. In a later genetic analysis, fewer N-insertions in productive TCRs were reported among donors in an Asian-associated ancestry cluster than the roughly 640-donor mean. Compared with equally common non-associated chains, HLA-associated TCR beta chains in a later analysis were more clonally expanded and had lower generation probabilities. The authors suggested that the approach could potentially be extended to other disease states and immunological phenotypes. Because counts were too low, some 17 rarely observed V segments, including chromosome 9 orphons, were left out of the earlier analysis of some 600 of the donors. In vitro tests confirmed that a few of the cytomegalovirus-associated TCR beta chains recognize cytomegalovirus antigens. The cohort was sequenced for TCR beta chains only, and without alpha or paired-chain data the features that could be detected were limited. Because some donors lacked HLA typing at each locus, the association tests relied only on the typed subset. Most TCR sequences were observed very rarely across donors, whereas some public TCRs were present in many individuals. A total of 150 or so TCR beta chains were listed by the study as associated with cytomegalovirus. When HLA alleles, especially DR and DQ, strongly co-occurred, attributing TCR associations to individual alleles was difficult. In a later analysis, several top co-occurrence clusters were reported to appear linked to parvovirus B19, influenza, CMV and Epstein-Barr virus.

Its CDR3 holds 19 amino acids, cysteine through phenylalanine. Only the CDR3 DNA stays, 57 bases, in frame from base 1. Sequences MNHEY (CDR1) and SMNVEV (CDR2) are obtained from the germline V gene (reference sequence). Germline trimming: 2 bases from V, 0 bases from J; junction bases outside gene matches: 15. The cohort was made up of 500 to 800 healthy bone marrow donors. At the time of sampling, every cohort member was nominally healthy, though immune exposures that went unrecorded were likely present. The donor tested CMV seronegative, placing the donor among the 350 or so seronegative members of the cohort. A peripheral blood sample was provided by each donor, and peripheral blood mononuclear cells were used for TCR beta sequencing. The Qiagen DNeasy Blood Extraction Kit was used to extract genomic DNA from the blood cell samples. The method behind the library was the immunoSEQ multiplex PCR assay. For the multiplex PCR, a mixture combining 60 forward primers for TCR Vbeta segments and 13 reverse primers for TCR Jbeta segments was used. The CDR3 region of rearranged TCR beta genes was amplified from genomic DNA with a multiplex PCR assay. The Illumina HiSeq System was used to sequence the amplified TCR beta libraries as 87-base-pair reads. The original pipeline was this. In a later analysis, tens of millions of unique TCR beta chains were counted across the 650 to 700 repertoires, and roughly 10 million of these chains were shared by at least two donors. Raw reads were error-corrected and collapsed into unique sequences with a nearest-neighbor algorithm that merged closely related sequences to remove PCR and sequencing errors. V, D and J gene segments were assigned by aligning CDR3 sequences to IMGT reference sequences. For a sequence to be retained, a match of at least six nucleotides to both a V gene segment and a J gene segment was required. A rearrangement counted as productive if the CDR3 had no stop codons and remained in frame with V and J, and every other rearrangement counted as non-productive. Following IMGT convention, CDR3 was defined as the stretch from the second conserved V-encoded cysteine up to the conserved J-encoded phenylalanine. The earlier analysis of about 640 of the donors excluded any sequence lacking an unambiguous match to a single V gene segment. In an earlier analysis of 450 to 750 of the donors, a V segment was called functional when productive rearrangements were above 56.7%, and segregating when the standard deviation between donors exceeded 5%. To diagnose cytomegalovirus status from the catalog of TCR beta chain sequences, a statistical classification framework was built. A later analysis assigned V and J genes by comparing TCR nucleotide sequences with IMGT/GENE-DB human TR gene sequences. In a later analysis, CDR3 sequences and most-parsimonious VDJ recombination scenarios were assigned using the TCRdist pipeline. In a later analysis, every TCR beta chain was defined by the combination of its CDR3 amino acid sequence and its V-gene family, and reads without a unique V-gene family were dropped. As a way to deal with suspected cross-contamination and a sequencing artifact, a later analysis dropped hundreds of nucleotide sequences that were highly shared and had low generation probability. In a later analysis, a clonal expansion index for each public chain was calculated from normalized within-repertoire ranks of inferred template counts. Generation probabilities in a later analysis came from a VDJ recombination model fitted to out-of-frame rearrangements, and those results were checked against IGoR. In a later analysis, TCR-TCR, TCR-HLA and TCR-CMV co-occurrence was scored with hypergeometric tests, and a repertoire-size bias correction was applied to TCR pairs. False discovery rates were estimated in a later analysis by permuting HLA or CMV assignments 20 times. A later analysis grouped co-occurring TCRs with DBSCAN, adding TCRdist sequence similarity when clustering within HLA-allele-positive subsets. Repertoires with fewer than 30,000 or more than 120,000 public chains were left out of co-occurrence clustering, as were about 5 repertoires with anomalous nucleotide sharing. TCRdb provides this immuneACCESS table in a form limited to in-frame rearrangements. Some clones are lacking; in checked studies, under half of them reflect an unresolved V gene, and why the rest are absent is not known. V and J calls and clone size follow that table, whereas D and trimming were derived from the DNA. The sample data list about 190,000 clones, and approximately 80% of these were observed just once. The ten largest clones represent 2% to 2.5% of the sample.

Input material: PBMCs. The TCR originated in a male donor in good health and CMV-seronegative. The chain links TRBV27 with TRBJ2-7; 8 central nucleotides agree with TRBD1. Here is the DNA: TGTGCCAGCAGTTTACAGTTCAGGGTCGGACAGGGAAACTCCTACGAGCAGTACTTC. The resulting protein is CASSLQFRVGQGNSYEQYF.